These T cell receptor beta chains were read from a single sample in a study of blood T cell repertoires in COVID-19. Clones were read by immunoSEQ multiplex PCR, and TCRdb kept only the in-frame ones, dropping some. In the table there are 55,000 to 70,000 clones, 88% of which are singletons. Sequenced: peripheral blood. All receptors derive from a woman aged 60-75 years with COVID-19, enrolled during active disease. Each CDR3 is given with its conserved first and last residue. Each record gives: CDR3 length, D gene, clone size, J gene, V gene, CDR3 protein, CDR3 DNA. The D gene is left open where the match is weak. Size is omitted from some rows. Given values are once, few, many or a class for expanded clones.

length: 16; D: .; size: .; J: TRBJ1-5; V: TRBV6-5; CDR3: CASSYSAGSSNQPQHF; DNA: TGTGCCAGCAGTTACTCGGCAGGATCGTCAAATCAGCCCCAGCATTTT
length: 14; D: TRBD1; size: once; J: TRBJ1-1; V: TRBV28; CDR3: CASSTGGENTEAFF; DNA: TGTGCCAGCAGTACAGGGGGAGAGAACACTGAAGCTTTCTTT
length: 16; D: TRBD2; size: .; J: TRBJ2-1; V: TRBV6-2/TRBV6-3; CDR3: CASSDAGLAGASEQFF; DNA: TGTGCCAGCAGTGATGCCGGACTAGCGGGAGCTAGTGAGCAGTTCTTC
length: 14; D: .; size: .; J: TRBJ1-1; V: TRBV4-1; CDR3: CASSQTPGILEAFF; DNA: TGCGCCAGCAGCCAAACTCCGGGAATCCTTGAAGCTTTCTTT
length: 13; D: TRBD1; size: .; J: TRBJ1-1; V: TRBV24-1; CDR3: CATSLSGGGEAFF; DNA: TGTGCCACCAGTCTATCAGGGGGTGGAGAGGCTTTCTTT
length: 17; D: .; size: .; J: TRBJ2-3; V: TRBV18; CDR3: CASSPPLAGYGTDTQYF; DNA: TGTGCCAGCTCACCTCCCCTGGCGGGATACGGCACAGATACGCAGTATTTT
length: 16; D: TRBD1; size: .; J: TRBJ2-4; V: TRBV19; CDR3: CASSQRQGLVGNIQYF; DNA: TGTGCCAGTAGTCAGAGACAGGGGTTGGTGGGGAACATTCAGTACTTC
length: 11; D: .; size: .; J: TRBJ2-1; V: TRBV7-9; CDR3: CASRLWDEQFF; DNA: TGTGCCAGTCGACTTTGGGATGAGCAGTTCTTC
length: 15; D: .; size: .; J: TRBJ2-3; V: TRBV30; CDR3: CAWSAGGHNTDTQYF; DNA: TGTGCCTGGAGCGCCGGGGGGCACAACACAGATACGCAGTATTTT
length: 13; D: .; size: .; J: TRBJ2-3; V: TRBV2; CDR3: CASRAQGFDTQYF; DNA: TGTGCCAGCAGAGCCCAGGGTTTTGATACGCAGTATTTT
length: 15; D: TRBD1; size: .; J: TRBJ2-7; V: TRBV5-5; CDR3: CASSPTGQGSYEQYF; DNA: TGTGCCAGCAGTCCTACGGGACAGGGGTCGTACGAGCAGTACTTC
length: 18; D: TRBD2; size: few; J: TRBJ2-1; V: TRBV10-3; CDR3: CAISDPRTGTSVRNEQFF; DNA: TGTGCCATCAGTGATCCAAGGACCGGGACTAGCGTCAGAAATGAGCAGTTCTTC
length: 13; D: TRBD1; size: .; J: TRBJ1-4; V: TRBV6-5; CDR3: CASRRQGFEKLFF; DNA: TGTGCCAGCAGACGACAGGGTTTTGAAAAACTGTTTTTT
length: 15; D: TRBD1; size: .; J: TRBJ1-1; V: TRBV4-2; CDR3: CASSQAGTGDTEAFF; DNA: TGTGCCAGCAGCCAAGCCGGGACAGGGGACACTGAAGCTTTCTTT
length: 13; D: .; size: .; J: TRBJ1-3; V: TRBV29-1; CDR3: CSAGGAAGNTIYF; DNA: TGCAGCGCCGGGGGGGCCGCTGGAAACACCATATATTTT
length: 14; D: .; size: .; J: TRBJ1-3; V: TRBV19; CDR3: CASSRGHPGNTIYF; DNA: TGTGCCAGTAGTAGGGGACACCCTGGAAACACCATATATTTT
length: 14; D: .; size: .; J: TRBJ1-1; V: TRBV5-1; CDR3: CASSPHGRETEAFF; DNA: TGCGCCAGCAGCCCCCATGGACGGGAAACTGAAGCTTTCTTT
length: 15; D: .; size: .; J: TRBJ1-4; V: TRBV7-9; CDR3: CASSPRGATNEKLFF; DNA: TGTGCCAGCAGCCCCCGCGGTGCAACTAATGAAAAACTGTTTTTT
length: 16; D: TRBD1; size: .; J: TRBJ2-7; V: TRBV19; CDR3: CASSMGTGGHSYEQYF; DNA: TGTGCCAGTAGTATGGGAACAGGGGGGCACTCCTACGAGCAGTACTTC
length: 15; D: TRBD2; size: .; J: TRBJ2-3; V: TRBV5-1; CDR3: CASRLLADSTDTQYF; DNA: TGCGCCAGCAGGCTACTAGCGGACAGCACAGATACGCAGTATTTT
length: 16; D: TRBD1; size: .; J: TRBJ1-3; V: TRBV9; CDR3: CASSPRQGISGNTIYF; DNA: TGTGCCAGCAGCCCCAGACAGGGAATCTCTGGAAACACCATATATTTT
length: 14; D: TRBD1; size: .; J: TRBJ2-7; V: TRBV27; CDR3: CASSLDRGAYEQYF; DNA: TGTGCCAGCAGTTTGGACAGGGGGGCCTACGAGCAGTACTTC
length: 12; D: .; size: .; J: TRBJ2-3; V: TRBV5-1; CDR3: CASSFTTDTQYF; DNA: TGCGCCAGCAGTTTTACAACAGATACGCAGTATTTT
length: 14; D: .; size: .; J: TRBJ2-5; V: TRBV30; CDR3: CACQTGSGEETQYF; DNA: TGTGCCTGCCAGACAGGGTCGGGAGAAGAGACCCAGTACTTC
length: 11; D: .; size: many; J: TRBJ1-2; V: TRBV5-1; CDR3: CASTENGGYTF; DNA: TGCGCCAGCACCGAGAACGGGGGCTACACCTTC
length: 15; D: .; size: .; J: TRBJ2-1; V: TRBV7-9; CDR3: CASSRLAPLYNEQFF; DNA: TGTGCCAGCAGCCGCCTAGCGCCTCTCTACAATGAGCAGTTCTTC
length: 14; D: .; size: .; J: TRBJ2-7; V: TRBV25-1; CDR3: CASSEFGTLYEQYF; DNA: TGTGCCAGCAGTGAATTCGGGACTCTGTACGAGCAGTACTTC
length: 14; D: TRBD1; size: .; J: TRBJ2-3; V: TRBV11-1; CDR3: CASLRQGVTDTQYF; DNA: TGTGCCAGCTTAAGGCAGGGGGTCACAGATACGCAGTATTTT
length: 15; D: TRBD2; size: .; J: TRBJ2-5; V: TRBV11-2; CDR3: CASSSWTSGEETQYF; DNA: TGTGCCAGCAGCTCGTGGACTAGCGGAGAAGAGACCCAGTACTTC
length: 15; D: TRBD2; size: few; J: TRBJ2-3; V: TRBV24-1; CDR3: CATSDAGGASDTQYF; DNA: TGTGCCACCAGTGATGCCGGGGGGGCCTCTGATACGCAGTATTTT
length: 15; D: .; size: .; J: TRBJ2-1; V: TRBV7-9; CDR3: CASSPSEVVYNEQFF; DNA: TGTGCCAGCAGCCCCTCAGAGGTGGTCTACAATGAGCAGTTCTTC
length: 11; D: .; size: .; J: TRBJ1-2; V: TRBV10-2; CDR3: CASRQGYGYTF; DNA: TGCGCCAGCAGACAGGGCTATGGCTACACCTTC
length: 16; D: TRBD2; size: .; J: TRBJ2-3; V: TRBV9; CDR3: CASSVSGGDRSDTQYF; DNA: TGTGCCAGCAGCGTTAGCGGGGGGGATAGGTCAGATACGCAGTATTTT
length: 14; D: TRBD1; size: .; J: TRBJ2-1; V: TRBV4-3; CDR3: CASSQDGQGNEQFF; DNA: TGCGCCAGCAGCCAAGACGGACAGGGGAATGAGCAGTTCTTC
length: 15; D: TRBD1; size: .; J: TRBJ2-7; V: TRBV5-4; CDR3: CASSSPGTGKHEQYF; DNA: TGTGCCAGCAGCTCGCCCGGGACAGGGAAACACGAGCAGTACTTC
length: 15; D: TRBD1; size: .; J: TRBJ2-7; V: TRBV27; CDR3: CASSKPGQGPYEQYF; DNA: TGTGCCAGCAGTAAACCGGGACAGGGTCCCTACGAGCAGTACTTC
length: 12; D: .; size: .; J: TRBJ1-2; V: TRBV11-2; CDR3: CASSLRNWGYTF; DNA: TGTGCCAGCAGCTTGCGAAATTGGGGCTACACCTTC
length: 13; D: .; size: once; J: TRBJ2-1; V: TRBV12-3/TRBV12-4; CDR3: CASSLYRAGEQFF; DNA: TGTGCCAGCAGTTTATACAGGGCCGGTGAGCAGTTCTTC
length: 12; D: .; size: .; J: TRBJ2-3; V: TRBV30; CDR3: CAWSPQPGTQYF; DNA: TGTGCCTGGAGTCCCCAGCCGGGGACGCAGTATTTT
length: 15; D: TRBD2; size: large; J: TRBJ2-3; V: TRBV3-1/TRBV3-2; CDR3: CASSPGTGGADTQYF; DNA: TGTGCCAGCAGCCCGGGGACCGGGGGGGCAGATACGCAGTATTTT
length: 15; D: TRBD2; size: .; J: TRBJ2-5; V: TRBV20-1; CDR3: CSASLGLAEGETQYF; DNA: TGCAGTGCTAGTTTGGGACTAGCGGAGGGGGAGACCCAGTACTTC
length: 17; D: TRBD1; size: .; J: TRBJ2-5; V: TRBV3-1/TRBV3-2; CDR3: CASSQESKGAGRETQYF; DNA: TGTGCCAGCAGCCAAGAAAGTAAGGGGGCAGGGCGAGAGACCCAGTACTTC
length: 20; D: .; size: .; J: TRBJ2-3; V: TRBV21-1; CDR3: CASSPRGREGPRGCTDTQYF; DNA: TGTGCCAGCAGCCCAAGGGGGCGGGAGGGCCCTCGGGGTTGCACAGATACGCAGTATTTT
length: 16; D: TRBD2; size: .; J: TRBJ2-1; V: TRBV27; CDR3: CASSSIAGATDNEQFF; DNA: TGTGCCAGCAGTTCAATAGCGGGGGCAACTGACAATGAGCAGTTCTTC
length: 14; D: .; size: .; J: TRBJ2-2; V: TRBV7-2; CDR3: CASSLGGVTGELFF; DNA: TGTGCCAGCAGCTTAGGGGGGGTCACCGGGGAGCTGTTTTTT
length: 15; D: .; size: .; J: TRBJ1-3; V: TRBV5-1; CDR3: CASSLEQGSGNTIYF; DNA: TGCGCCAGCAGCTTGGAGCAGGGTTCTGGAAACACCATATATTTT
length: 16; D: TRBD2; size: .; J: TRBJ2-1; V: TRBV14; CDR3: CASSQALAGVRNEQFF; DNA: TGTGCCAGCAGCCAAGCTCTAGCGGGGGTCAGAAACGAGCAGTTCTTC
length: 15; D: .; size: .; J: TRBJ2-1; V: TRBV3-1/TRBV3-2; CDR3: CASSHSGGSYNEQFF; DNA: TGTGCCAGCAGCCATTCTGGGGGGTCCTACAATGAGCAGTTCTTC
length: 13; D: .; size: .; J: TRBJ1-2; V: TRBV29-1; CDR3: CSVLPGGTRGYTF; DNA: TGCAGCGTTCTTCCCGGGGGGACAAGAGGCTACACCTTC
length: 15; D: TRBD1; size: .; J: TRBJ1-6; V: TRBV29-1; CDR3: CSVLTGTGVGSPLHF; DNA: TGCAGCGTTTTAACCGGGACAGGGGTTGGTTCACCCCTCCACTTT
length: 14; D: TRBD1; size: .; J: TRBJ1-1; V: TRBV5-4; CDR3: CASSLDRGHAEAFF; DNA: TGTGCCAGCAGCTTGGACAGGGGGCACGCTGAAGCTTTCTTT
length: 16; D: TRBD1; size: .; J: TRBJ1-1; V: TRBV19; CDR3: CASSPRQGLYFTEAFF; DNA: TGTGCCAGTAGTCCTAGACAGGGTTTGTATTTCACTGAAGCTTTCTTT
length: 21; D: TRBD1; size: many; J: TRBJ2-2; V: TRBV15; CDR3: CATSRDRAGQGEVSKTGELFF; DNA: TGTGCCACCAGCAGAGATCGGGCCGGACAGGGGGAGGTTTCGAAAACCGGGGAGCTGTTTTTT
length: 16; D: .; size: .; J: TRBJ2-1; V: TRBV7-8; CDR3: CASSVGVGASYNEQFF; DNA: TGTGCCAGCAGCGTAGGGGTGGGGGCCTCCTACAATGAGCAGTTCTTC
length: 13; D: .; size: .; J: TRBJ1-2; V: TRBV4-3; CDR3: CASSQAAGYGYTF; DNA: TGCGCCAGCAGCCAAGCGGCAGGCTATGGCTACACCTTC
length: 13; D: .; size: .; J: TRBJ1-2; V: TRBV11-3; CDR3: CASSLNGIYGYTF; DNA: TGTGCCAGCAGCTTAAACGGGATCTATGGCTACACCTTC
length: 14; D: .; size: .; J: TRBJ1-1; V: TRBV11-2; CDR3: CASSLEGRGTEAFF; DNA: TGTGCCAGCAGCTTAGAGGGGAGGGGCACTGAAGCTTTCTTT
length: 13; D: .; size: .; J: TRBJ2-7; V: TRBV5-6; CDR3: CASTSIATYEQYF; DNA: TGTGCCAGCACCTCTATTGCTACCTACGAGCAGTACTTC
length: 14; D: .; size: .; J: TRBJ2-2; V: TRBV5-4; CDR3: CASSLGQNTGELFF; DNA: TGTGCCAGCAGCCTAGGACAGAACACCGGGGAGCTGTTTTTT